Presented here are 20 T cell receptor beta chains from one specimen sequenced in a study of post-analysis software for immune sequencing data. Notes on the study in general: Five or six TRBV segments, TRBV5-6, TRBV5-1 and TRBV20-1 among them, were found more frequent in patients than controls.

For these TCRs, the target antigens are not known. Unique-molecular-identifier-tagged TCR beta cDNA libraries were used. TCRdb re-analysed the PCR reads in MiXCR, keeping a single row per CDR3 protein. In the table there are 750,000 to 950,000 distinct CDR3 sequences, about 53% of which are singletons. Sequencing was done on a sample of blood. These receptors all come from a girl between 5 and 17 years old with multiple sclerosis.

The DNA of the CDR3 is TGCAGTGCTGGTCACAGGGGACCGAGCTCCTACAATGAGCAGTTCTTC. It specifies CSAGHRGPSSYNEQFF. J is TRBJ2-1 and V is TRBV20-1, with 7 bases matching TRBD1. Trimming at V came to 5 bases and at J to 0 bases, leaving 10 bases not matched to a gene. This CDR3 comprises 16 residues. CDR1 is DFQATT and CDR2 is SNEGSKA in the germline V gene (reference sequence).

For this clonotype: The germline gene is not matched at one end of the junction; a read error may be the cause. The chain recombines TRBV6-5 with TRBJ1-5; D remains ambiguous. CDR3 length: 13 amino acids. Looked up from germline, CDR1 is MNHEY and CDR2 is SVGAGI. CDR3: CAGSYGGDQPQHF. As DNA, the CDR3 is TGTGCCGGCAGTTACGGTGGTGATCAGCCCCAGCATTTT.

This chain connects TRBV29-1 to TRBJ2-5; TRBD2 matches at 9 bases. Trimming at V came to 7 bases and at J to 1 base, leaving 13 bases not matched to a gene. The CDR3 consists of 16 residues. Germline CDR1 SQVTM, CDR2 ANQGSEA. In DNA form, the CDR3 reads TGCAGCGGCAATCCCCTGGAAGCGGGGGGCCAAGAGACCCAGTACTTC. It codes for CSGNPLEAGGQETQYF.

The chain uses TRBV15 and TRBJ1-5; 7 bases fit TRBD1. The CDR3 has 15 residues. Germline assignment: CDR1 LNHNV and CDR2 YYDKDF (reference sequence). J was trimmed by 8 bases and V by 0 bases; bases with no gene match: 7. For the CDR3, the DNA is TGTGCCACCAGCAGAGATCGGACAGGCGGGGAGCCCCAGCATTTT. It encodes CATSRDRTGGEPQHF. Full variable domain (rest looked up from reference TRBV15 and TRBJ1-5): DAMVIQNPRYQVTQFGKPVTLSCSQTLNHNVMYWYQQKSSQAPKLLFHYYDKDFNNEADTPDNFQSRRPNTSFCFLDIRSPGLGDTAMYLCATSRDRTGGEPQHFGDGTRLSIL.

This clonotype was observed a few times. The chain combines TRBV5-5 with TRBJ2-7; TRBD2 agrees at 7 bases. CDR1 is SGHKS, CDR2 YYEKEE, per germline (reference sequence). With 2 bases clipped from V and 7 bases from J, the junction kept 9 bases outside the gene matches. The CDR3 consists of 14 residues. In DNA, the CDR3 is TGTGCCAGCAGCTTTGGAGGGAGGGCCTCAGAGCAGTACTTC. It yields the protein CASSFGGRASEQYF.

The J gene is TRBJ1-2, the V gene TRBV7-9; D is possibly TRBD1 (5 bases). CDR1 and CDR2 from the germline V gene are SEHNR and FQNEAQ (reference sequence). The CDR3 is made up of 16 amino acids. Trimming stripped 0 bases from V and 1 base from J, with 12 bases between. In nucleotides, the CDR3 is TGTGCCAGCAGCTTAGCCGGGACTCCAAGTAACTATGGCTACACCTTC. This codes for CASSLAGTPSNYGYTF. Full variable domain (remainder filled in from reference TRBV7-9 and TRBJ1-2): DTGVSQNPRHKITKRGQNVTFRCDPISEHNRLYWYRQTLGQGPEFLTYFQNEAQLEKSRLLSDRFSAERPKGSFSTLEIQRTEQGDSAMYLCASSLAGTPSNYGYTFGSGTRLTVV.

The rearrangement links TRBV29-1 to TRBJ2-7, with D perhaps TRBD1 (5 bases). CDR1 and CDR2 from the germline V gene are SQVTM and ANQGSEA. The CDR3 covers 16 residues. Trimming shortened V by 0 bases and J by 2 bases, and 17 bases separated the two germline ends. The CDR3 sequence: CSVEDGVGRAPYEQYF. The CDR3 DNA reads as TGCAGCGTTGAAGATGGTGTAGGCAGGGCTCCCTACGAGCAGTACTTC.

The V call is TRBV6-5, the J call TRBJ2-5; 8 nucleotides align to TRBD1. Matching the DNA end better, TRBJ2-7 makes the J call doubtful. The CDR3 extends over 15 amino acids. Germline lookup yields CDR1 MNHEY and CDR2 SVGAGI. CDR3 coding DNA: TGTGCCAGCAGTCCTACCAGGGGGCCAAGCTACGAGCAGTACTTC. This encodes CASSPTRGPSYEQYF.

The chain is built from TRBV30 and TRBJ2-5, with 7 bases identical to TRBD2. The DNA end is more similar to TRBJ2-7, so the J call may be wrong. Germline V gene lookup returns CDR1 GTSNPN and CDR2 SVGIG (reference sequence). The CDR3 has 16 amino acids. CDR3 amino acids: CAWDQASGRDFYEQYF. For the CDR3, the DNA is TGTGCCTGGGACCAAGCTAGCGGACGTGATTTCTACGAGCAGTACTTC.

This clonotype was detected a few times. V and J are TRBV5-1 and TRBJ2-5, with 8 bases fitting TRBD1. The CDR3 is 16 residues long. The germline CDR1 and CDR2 sequences are SGHRS and YFSETQ. The trim removed 5 bases at V and 2 bases at J, leaving 11 bases unmatched. CDR3: CASRFSSTGAQETQYF. CDR3 nucleotide sequence: TGCGCCAGCAGATTCTCTTCGACAGGGGCGCAAGAGACCCAGTACTTC.

This chain links TRBV12-5 with TRBJ2-5, with 9 bases that match TRBD2. Matching the DNA end better, TRBJ2-7 makes the J call doubtful. Germline values: CDR1 LGHNT, CDR2 FRNRAP. The CDR3 sequence is 17 residues long. CDR3 sequence reads: CASGLVGVPSGIYEQYF. In DNA form, the CDR3 reads TGTGCTAGTGGTTTGGTAGGGGTGCCTAGCGGGATCTACGAGCAGTACTTC.

The CDR3 region is CSAERESFYTEAFF. The CDR3 region has the DNA TGCAGTGCGGAAAGGGAATCCTTCTACACTGAAGCTTTCTTT. The V call is TRBV20-1, the J call TRBJ1-1, with D hard to call. The V and J ends lost 6 bases and 3 bases respectively, with 17 bases between them. Germline V gene sequence: CDR1 DFQATT, CDR2 SNEGSKA (reference sequence). The CDR3 has 14 amino acids.

This clonotype was seen a few times. The chain has TRBV7-9 and TRBJ2-1; D is perhaps TRBD1 (6 bases). This CDR3 comprises 13 residues. Germline V gene sequence: CDR1 SEHNR, CDR2 FQNEAQ (reference sequence). The V end lost 8 bases, the J end lost 5 bases, and 13 bases lay between the germline ends. CDR3 sequence reads: CASSDRTNNEQFF. The CDR3 DNA follows: TGTGCCAGCTCTGACAGGACAAACAATGAGCAGTTCTTC.

CDR3 in DNA: TGTGCCAGCACCCGACAGGGGGGCAATCAGCCCCAGCATTTT. This gives the protein CASTRQGGNQPQHF. The V and J genes are TRBV6-2 or TRBV6-3 and TRBJ1-5; 9 nucleotides match TRBD1. The germline gives CDR1 MNHEY, CDR2 SVGEGT. The CDR3 sequence is 14 residues long. Trimming took 7 bases from V and 2 from J; bases not matched to a gene: 3.

The rearrangement uses TRBV15 and TRBJ1-2; 8 nucleotides line up with TRBD1. In germline, CDR1 is LNHNV, CDR2 YYDKDF (reference sequence). The CDR3 spans 16 residues. The ends lost 3 bases at V and 3 bases at J; junction bases unmatched: 9. The CDR3 coding sequence is TGTGCCACCAGCAGGACAGGGGCGGGGGTGGACTATGGCTACACCTTC. Protein sequence: CATSRTGAGVDYGYTF.

This clonotype was seen a handful of times. The chain has TRBV20-1 and TRBJ2-5; D gene ambiguous. The CDR3 is 13 residues long. The V gene's germline CDR1 is DFQATT and CDR2 SNEGSKA (reference sequence). V gave up 6 bases and J gave up 7 bases, with 18 bases separating them. CDR3 sequence: CSAQTRVPRTQYF. The CDR3 nucleotides read TGCAGTGCCCAGACACGGGTGCCACGGACCCAGTACTTC.

The rearrangement uses TRBV29-1 and TRBJ1-4, with 11 bases identical to TRBD1. The ends lost 7 bases at V and 5 bases at J; junction bases unmatched: 6. Germline V CDR1 and CDR2: SQVTM, ANQGSEA. The CDR3 consists of 14 residues. DNA for the CDR3: TGCAGCGCAAGGACAGGGGGCCAAAATGAAAAACTGTTTTTT. This translates into CSARTGGQNEKLFF.

The chain couples TRBV18 to TRBJ2-2; the D gene is possibly TRBD1 (6 bases). The CDR3 has 18 amino acids. Trimming removed 3 bases at V and 0 bases at J, with 17 bases between. Germline V gives CDR1 KGHSH, CDR2 LQKENI. The CDR3: CASSPGATGVTNTGELFF. The CDR3 DNA reads as TGTGCCAGCTCACCGGGAGCGACAGGCGTCACGAACACCGGGGAGCTGTTTTTT. The complete variable domain, with remaining parts taken from reference TRBV18 and TRBJ2-2, reads NAGVMQNPRHLVRRRGQEARLRCSPMKGHSHVYWYRQLPEEGLKFMVYLQKENIIDESGMPKERFSAEFPKEGPSILRIQQVVRGDSAAYFCASSPGATGVTNTGELFFGEGSRLTVL.

Here the CDR3 reads CAIRPKGQVKNYGYTF. CDR3 DNA: TGTGCCATCAGGCCGAAGGGGCAGGTGAAGAACTATGGCTACACCTTC. The chain carries TRBV10-3 and TRBJ1-2, with D possibly being TRBD1 (5 bases). Germline-derived CDR1 and CDR2 are ENHRY and SYGVKD. The CDR3 covers 16 residues. V lost 6 bases and J 2 bases, leaving 19 bases between the germline ends.

This clonotype was recorded a few times. V usage is TRBV11-2 and J usage is TRBJ2-4; 9 nucleotides line up with TRBD2. Per the germline V gene, CDR1 is SGHAT and CDR2 is FQNNGV. CDR3 length: 18 residues. V lost 5 bases, J lost 0 bases, and 11 bases stayed unmatched. The CDR3 loop is CASSPRSGGFQAKNIQYF. CDR3 nucleotide sequence: TGTGCCAGCAGCCCTCGCAGCGGGGGGTTCCAAGCCAAAAACATTCAGTACTTC.